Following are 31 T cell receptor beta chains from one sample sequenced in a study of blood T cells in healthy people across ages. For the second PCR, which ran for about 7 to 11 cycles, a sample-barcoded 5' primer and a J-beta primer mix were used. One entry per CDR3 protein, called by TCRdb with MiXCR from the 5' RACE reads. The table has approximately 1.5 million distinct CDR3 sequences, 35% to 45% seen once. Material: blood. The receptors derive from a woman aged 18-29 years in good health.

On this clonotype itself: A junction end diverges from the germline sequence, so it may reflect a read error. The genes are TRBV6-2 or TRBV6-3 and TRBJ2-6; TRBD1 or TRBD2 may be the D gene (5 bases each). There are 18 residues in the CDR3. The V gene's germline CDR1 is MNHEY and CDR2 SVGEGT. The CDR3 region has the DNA TGTGCCAGCAGTTACTCGACTATTGTAGGTTCTGGGGCCGACGTCCTGACTTTC. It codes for CASSYSTIVGSGADVLTF.

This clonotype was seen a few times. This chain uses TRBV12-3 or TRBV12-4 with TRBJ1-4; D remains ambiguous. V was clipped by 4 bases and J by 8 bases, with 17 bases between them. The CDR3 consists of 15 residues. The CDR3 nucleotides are TGTGCCAGCAGTTCCCCCCCGGGTACTGGCGAAAAACTGTTTTTT. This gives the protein CASSSPPGTGEKLFF.

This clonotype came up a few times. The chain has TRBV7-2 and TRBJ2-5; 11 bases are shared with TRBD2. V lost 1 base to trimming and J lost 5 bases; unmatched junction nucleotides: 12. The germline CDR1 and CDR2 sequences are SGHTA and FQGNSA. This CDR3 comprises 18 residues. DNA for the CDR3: TGTGCCAGCAGCTTAGGAATGACTAGCGGGACCTTCAGGGAGACCCAGTACTTC. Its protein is CASSLGMTSGTFRETQYF.

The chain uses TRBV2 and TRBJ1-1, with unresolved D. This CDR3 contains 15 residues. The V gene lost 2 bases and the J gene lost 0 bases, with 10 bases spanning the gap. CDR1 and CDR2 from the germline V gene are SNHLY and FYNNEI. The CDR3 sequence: CASSERGQLNTEAFF. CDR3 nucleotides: TGTGCCAGCAGTGAACGGGGTCAGCTGAACACTGAAGCTTTCTTT.

The CDR3: CASSLSHRSSYNEQFF. Written as DNA, the CDR3 is TGTGCCAGCAGCTTGTCGCACCGGAGCTCCTACAATGAGCAGTTCTTC. J is TRBJ2-1 and V is TRBV11-2; D unresolved. The CDR3 loop spans 16 amino acids. The germline V and J ends were trimmed by 3 bases and 0 bases, with 12 bases remaining between them. The germline gives CDR1 SGHAT, CDR2 FQNNGV. The full variable domain, rest sourced from reference TRBV11-2 and TRBJ2-1, is EAGVAQSPRYKIIEKRQSVAFWCNPISGHATLYWYQQILGQGPKLLIQFQNNGVVDDSQLPKDRFSAERLKGVDSTLKIQPAKLEDSAVYLCASSLSHRSSYNEQFFGPGTRLTVL.

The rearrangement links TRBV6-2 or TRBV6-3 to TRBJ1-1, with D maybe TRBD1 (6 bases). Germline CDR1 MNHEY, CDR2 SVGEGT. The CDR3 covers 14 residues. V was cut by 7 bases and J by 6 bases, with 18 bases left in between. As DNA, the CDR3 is TGTGCCAGCACAAACGGTGGGACAAGTTCTGAAGCTTTCTTT. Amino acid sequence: CASTNGGTSSEAFF.

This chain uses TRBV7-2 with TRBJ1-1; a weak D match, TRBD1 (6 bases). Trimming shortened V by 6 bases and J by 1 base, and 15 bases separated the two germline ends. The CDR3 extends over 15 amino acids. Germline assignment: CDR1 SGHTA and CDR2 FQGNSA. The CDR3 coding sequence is TGTGCCAGCAGTTTTACAGGGAGAGAGAACACTGAAGCTTTCTTT. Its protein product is CASSFTGRENTEAFF.

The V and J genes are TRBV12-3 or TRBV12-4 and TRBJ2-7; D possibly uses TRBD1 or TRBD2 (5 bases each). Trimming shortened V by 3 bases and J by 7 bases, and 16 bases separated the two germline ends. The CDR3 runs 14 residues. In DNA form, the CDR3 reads TGTGCCAGCAGTTTGGGGACCTTACCCGATGAGCAGTACTTC. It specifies CASSLGTLPDEQYF.

This CDR3 is CASSFMGELFF. For the CDR3, the DNA is TGTGCCAGCAGTTTTATGGGGGAGCTGTTTTTT. The chain joins TRBV12-3 or TRBV12-4 to TRBJ2-2, with unresolved D. V shed 3 bases and J shed 8 bases, with 4 bases lying between them. The CDR3 extends over 11 amino acids.

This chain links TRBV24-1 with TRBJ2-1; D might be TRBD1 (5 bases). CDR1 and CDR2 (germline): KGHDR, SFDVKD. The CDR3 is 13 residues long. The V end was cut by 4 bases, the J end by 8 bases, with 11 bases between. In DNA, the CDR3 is TGTGCCACCAGTGACCACGCCAGGGATGAGCAGTTCTTC. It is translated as CATSDHARDEQFF.

The CDR3 sequence: CASSYAGTRYEQYF. CDR3 nucleotide sequence: TGTGCCAGCAGCTACGCCGGGACTAGGTACGAGCAGTACTTC. This chain uses TRBV7-9 with TRBJ2-7; TRBD2 matches 8 bases. V trimming: 4 bases; J trimming: 4 bases; junction bases outside the gene matches: 6. Germline CDR1 SEHNR, CDR2 FQNEAQ (reference sequence). This CDR3 is built from 14 residues. The full variable domain, in which reference TRBV7-9 and TRBJ2-7 provide the parts outside the CDR3, is DTGVSQNPRHKITKRGQNVTFRCDPISEHNRLYWYRQTLGQGPEFLTYFQNEAQLEKSRLLSDRFSAERPKGSFSTLEIQRTEQGDSAMYLCASSYAGTRYEQYFGPGTRLTVT.

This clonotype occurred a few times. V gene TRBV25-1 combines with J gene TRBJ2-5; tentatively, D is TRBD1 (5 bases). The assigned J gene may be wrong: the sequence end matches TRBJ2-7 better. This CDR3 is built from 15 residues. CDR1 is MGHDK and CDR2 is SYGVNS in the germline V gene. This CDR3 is CASSMAGHLLHEQYF. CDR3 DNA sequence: TGTGCCAGCAGTATGGCAGGGCACCTCCTCCACGAGCAGTACTTC.

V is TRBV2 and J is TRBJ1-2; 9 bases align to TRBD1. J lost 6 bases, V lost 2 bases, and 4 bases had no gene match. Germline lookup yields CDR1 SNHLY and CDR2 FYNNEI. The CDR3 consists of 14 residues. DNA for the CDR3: TGTGCCAGCAGTGAATACACAGGGGGCCATGGCTACACCTTC. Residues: CASSEYTGGHGYTF.

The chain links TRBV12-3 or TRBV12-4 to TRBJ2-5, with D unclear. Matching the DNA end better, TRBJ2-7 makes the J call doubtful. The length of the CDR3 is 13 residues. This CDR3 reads CASSQRGAFEQYF. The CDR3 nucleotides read TGTGCCAGCAGTCAGCGCGGAGCCTTCGAGCAGTACTTC.

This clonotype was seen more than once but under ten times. The CDR3 loop is CASSPQSQGEQYF. The CDR3 coding sequence is TGTGCCAGCTCACCACAGAGTCAGGGGGAGCAGTACTTC. V is TRBV18 and J is TRBJ2-7; maybe TRBD1 (6 bases). The germline CDR1 and CDR2 sequences are KGHSH and LQKENI. The ends were cut back, 1 base at V and 7 bases at J, with 11 bases in the middle. The CDR3 contains 13 residues. The whole variable domain, remainder taken from reference TRBV18 and TRBJ2-7, is NAGVMQNPRHLVRRRGQEARLRCSPMKGHSHVYWYRQLPEEGLKFMVYLQKENIIDESGMPKERFSAEFPKEGPSILRIQQVVRGDSAAYFCASSPQSQGEQYFGPGTRLTVT.

The chain's CDR3 is CATRFRANYEQYF. In nucleotides, the CDR3 is TGTGCCACCAGATTCCGGGCAAACTACGAGCAGTACTTC. V and J are TRBV24-1 and TRBJ2-7; D is ambiguous. From germline, CDR1 is KGHDR and CDR2 SFDVKD. The CDR3 is 13 amino acids. V lost 7 bases, J lost 3 bases, and 12 bases lay in between.

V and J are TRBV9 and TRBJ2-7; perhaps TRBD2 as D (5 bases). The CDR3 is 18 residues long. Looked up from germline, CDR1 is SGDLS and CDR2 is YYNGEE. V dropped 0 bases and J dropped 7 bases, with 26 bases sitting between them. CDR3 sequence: CASSVESFWTGSYNEQYF. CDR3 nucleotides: TGTGCCAGCAGCGTAGAGAGTTTCTGGACTGGCTCCTACAATGAGCAGTACTTC. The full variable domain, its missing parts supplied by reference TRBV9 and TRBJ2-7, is DSGVTQTPKHLITATGQRVTLRCSPRSGDLSVYWYQQSLDQGLQFLIQYYNGEERAKGNILERFSAQQFPDLHSELNLSSLELGDSALYFCASSVESFWTGSYNEQYFGPGTRLTVT.

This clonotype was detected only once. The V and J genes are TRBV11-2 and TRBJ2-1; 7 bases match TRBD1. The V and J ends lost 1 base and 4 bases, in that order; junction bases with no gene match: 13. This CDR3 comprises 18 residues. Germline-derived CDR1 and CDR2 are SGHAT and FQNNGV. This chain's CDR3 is CASSLGVVWGTEYNEQFF. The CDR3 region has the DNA TGTGCCAGCAGCTTAGGGGTGGTGTGGGGGACAGAGTACAATGAGCAGTTCTTC.

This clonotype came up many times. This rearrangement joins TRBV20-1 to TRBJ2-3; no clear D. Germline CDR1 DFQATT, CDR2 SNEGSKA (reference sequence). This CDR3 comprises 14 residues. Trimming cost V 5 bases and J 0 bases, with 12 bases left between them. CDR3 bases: TGCAGTGCTGATGGAGTGGAAAGCACAGATACGCAGTATTTT. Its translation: CSADGVESTDTQYF.

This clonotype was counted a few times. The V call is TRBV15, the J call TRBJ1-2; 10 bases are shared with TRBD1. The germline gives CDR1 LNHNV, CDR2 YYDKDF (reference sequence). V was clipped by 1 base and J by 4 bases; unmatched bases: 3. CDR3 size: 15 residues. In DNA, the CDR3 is TGTGCCACCAGCAGAGTAGGGACAGGGGCCTATGGCTACACCTTC. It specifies CATSRVGTGAYGYTF.

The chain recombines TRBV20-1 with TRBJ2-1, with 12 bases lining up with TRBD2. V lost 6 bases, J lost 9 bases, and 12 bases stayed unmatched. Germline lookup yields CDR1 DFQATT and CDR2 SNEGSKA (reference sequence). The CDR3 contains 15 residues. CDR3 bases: TGCAGTGCCAGATACGGACTAGCGGGAAAGGTTGAGCAGTTCTTC. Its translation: CSARYGLAGKVEQFF.

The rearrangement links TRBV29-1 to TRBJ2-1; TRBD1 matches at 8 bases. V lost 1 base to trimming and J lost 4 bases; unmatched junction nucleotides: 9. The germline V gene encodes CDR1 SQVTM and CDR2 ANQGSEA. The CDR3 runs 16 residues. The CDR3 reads CSVEGDRRGPYNEQFF. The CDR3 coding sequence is TGCAGCGTTGAAGGGGACAGGAGGGGGCCTTACAATGAGCAGTTCTTC.

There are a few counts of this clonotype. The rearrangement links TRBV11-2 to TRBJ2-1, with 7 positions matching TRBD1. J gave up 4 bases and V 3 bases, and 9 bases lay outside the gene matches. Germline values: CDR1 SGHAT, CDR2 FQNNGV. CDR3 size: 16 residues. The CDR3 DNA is TGTGCCAGCAGCTTCCCCGACAGGGTTGGTTACAATGAGCAGTTCTTC. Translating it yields CASSFPDRVGYNEQFF.

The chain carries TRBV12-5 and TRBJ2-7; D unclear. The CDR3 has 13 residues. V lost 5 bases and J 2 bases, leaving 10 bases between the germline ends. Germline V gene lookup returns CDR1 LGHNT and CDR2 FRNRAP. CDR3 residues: CASGPGLAYEQYF. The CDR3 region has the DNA TGTGCTAGTGGTCCGGGTTTAGCCTACGAGCAGTACTTC.

The CDR3 region is CASSPNPRSSGRALRSTDTQYF. Here the CDR3 DNA reads TGTGCCAGCAGCCCGAACCCGAGGAGTAGCGGGAGGGCCCTTAGGTCCACAGATACGCAGTATTTT. The chain joins TRBV7-3 to TRBJ2-3, with 11 bases identical to TRBD2. Germline trimming cut 5 bases from V and 2 bases from J; bases unmatched to any gene: 24. The length of the CDR3 is 22 residues. The V gene's germline CDR1 is SGHTA and CDR2 FQGTGA.

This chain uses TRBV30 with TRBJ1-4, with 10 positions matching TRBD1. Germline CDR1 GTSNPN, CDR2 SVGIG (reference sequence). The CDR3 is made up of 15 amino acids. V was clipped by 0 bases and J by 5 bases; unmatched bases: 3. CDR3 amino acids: CAWSVLGQGNEKLFF. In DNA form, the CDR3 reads TGTGCCTGGAGTGTACTGGGACAGGGGAATGAAAAACTGTTTTTT. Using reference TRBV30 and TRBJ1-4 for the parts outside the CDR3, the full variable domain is SQTIHQWPATLVQPVGSPLSLECTVEGTSNPNLYWYRQAAGRGLQLLFYSVGIGQISSEVPQNLSASRPQDRQFILSSKKLLLSDSGFYLCAWSVLGQGNEKLFFGSGTQLSVL.

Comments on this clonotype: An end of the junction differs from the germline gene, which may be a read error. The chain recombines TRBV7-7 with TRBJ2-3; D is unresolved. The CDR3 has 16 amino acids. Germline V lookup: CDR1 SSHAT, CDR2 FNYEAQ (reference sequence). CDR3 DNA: TGTGCTAGCAGCTTAGGAGCGACAAGAGGTACAGATACGCAGTATTTT. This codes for CASSLGATRGTDTQYF.

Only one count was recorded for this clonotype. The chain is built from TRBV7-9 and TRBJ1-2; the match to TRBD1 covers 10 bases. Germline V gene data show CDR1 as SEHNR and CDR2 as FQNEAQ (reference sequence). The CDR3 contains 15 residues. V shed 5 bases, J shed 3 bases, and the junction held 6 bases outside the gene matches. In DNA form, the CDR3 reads TGTGCCAGCAGCAACCGGGACAGGGGACACTATGGCTACACCTTC. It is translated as CASSNRDRGHYGYTF.

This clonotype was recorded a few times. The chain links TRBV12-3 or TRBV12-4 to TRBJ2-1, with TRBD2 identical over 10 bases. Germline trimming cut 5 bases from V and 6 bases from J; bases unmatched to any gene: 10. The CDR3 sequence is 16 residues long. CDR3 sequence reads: CASSPLRAGGANEQFF. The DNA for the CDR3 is TGTGCCAGCAGTCCACTACGAGCGGGGGGGGCCAATGAGCAGTTCTTC.

The CDR3 spells CASSFGGNPYEQYF. CDR3 coding DNA: TGTGCCAGCAGTTTCGGGGGAAACCCCTACGAGCAGTACTTC. The V and J genes are TRBV28 and TRBJ2-7, with a possible D match to TRBD2 (6 bases). Trimming shortened V by 3 bases and J by 2 bases, and 11 bases separated the two germline ends. This CDR3 spans 14 amino acids. Germline loops: CDR1 MDHEN, CDR2 SYDVKM.

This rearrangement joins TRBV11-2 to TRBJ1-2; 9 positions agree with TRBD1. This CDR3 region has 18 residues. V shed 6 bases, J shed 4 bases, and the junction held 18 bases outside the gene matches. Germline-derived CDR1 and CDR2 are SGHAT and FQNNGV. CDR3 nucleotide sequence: TGTGCCAGCAGTGGATACCCGGGACAGGGTCCCCTAGGCTATGGCTACACCTTC. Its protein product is CASSGYPGQGPLGYGYTF.